A selection of T cell receptor beta chains follows, all from one sample in a study of T cells in Graves' hyperthyroidism and ophthalmopathy. TCRdb re-analysed the multiplex PCR reads in MiXCR, keeping a single row per CDR3 protein. This table holds 340,000 or so distinct CDR3 sequences, roughly 18% found once. The sample was blood. The receptors stem from a woman between 45 and 65 years old with Graves' hyperthyroidism. Each CDR3 is given without its conserved first and last residue. The order of the fields is V gene, CDR3 protein.

v_call: TRBV7-9; cdr3_aa: ASSSPTSGYTDTQY
v_call: TRBV2; cdr3_aa: ATLGQGGSGANVLT
v_call: TRBV30; cdr3_aa: AWSGGYSTGELF
v_call: TRBV20-1; cdr3_aa: SARDRQQGSYGYT
v_call: TRBV6-5; cdr3_aa: ASSYQENTEAF
v_call: TRBV9; cdr3_aa: ASSVGGWNTGELF
v_call: TRBV29-1; cdr3_aa: SVEESRVRLNYGYT
v_call: TRBV12-3/TRBV12-4; cdr3_aa: ASAPRGNEQF
v_call: TRBV20-1; cdr3_aa: SARDWYEEKLF
v_call: TRBV12-3/TRBV12-4; cdr3_aa: ASSLRPRSYNEQF
v_call: TRBV12-3/TRBV12-4; cdr3_aa: ASSVGEGTEAF
v_call: TRBV20-1; cdr3_aa: SARDPMGPGELF
v_call: TRBV5-1; cdr3_aa: ASSSMTGGGSETQY
v_call: TRBV11-2; cdr3_aa: ASSSGTLPLGNEQF
v_call: TRBV20-1; cdr3_aa: SGSYNEQF
v_call: TRBV2; cdr3_aa: ASSDYRDPGDEKLF
v_call: TRBV20-1; cdr3_aa: SASEQHTEAF
v_call: TRBV2; cdr3_aa: ASKRAEVAGELF
v_call: TRBV10-3; cdr3_aa: AISEDRANSPLH
v_call: TRBV12-3/TRBV12-4; cdr3_aa: ASRGGGASEQF
v_call: TRBV6-1; cdr3_aa: ASRRTGTGGDGYT
v_call: TRBV24-1; cdr3_aa: ATSDGQGFPYSNQPQH
v_call: TRBV6-1; cdr3_aa: ASSVLAGGQETQY
v_call: TRBV20-1; cdr3_aa: SARGGSYAEAF